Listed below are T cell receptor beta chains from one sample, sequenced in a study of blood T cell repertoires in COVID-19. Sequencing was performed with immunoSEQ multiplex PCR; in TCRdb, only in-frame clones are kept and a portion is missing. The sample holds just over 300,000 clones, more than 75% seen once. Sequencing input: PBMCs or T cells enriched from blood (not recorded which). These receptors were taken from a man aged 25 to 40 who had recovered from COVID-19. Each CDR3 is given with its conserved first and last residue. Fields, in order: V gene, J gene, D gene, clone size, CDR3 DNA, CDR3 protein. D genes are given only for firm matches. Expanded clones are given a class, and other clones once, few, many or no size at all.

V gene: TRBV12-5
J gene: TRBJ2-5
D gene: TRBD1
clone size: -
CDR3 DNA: TGTGCTAGTGGTTTTGGTGACAGGGGACGGGAGACCCAGTACTTC
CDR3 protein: CASGFGDRGRETQYF

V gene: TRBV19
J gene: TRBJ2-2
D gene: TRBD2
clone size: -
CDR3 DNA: TGTGCCAGTAGTATTCAGCGGGGGGGCACCGGGGAGCTGTTTTTT
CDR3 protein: CASSIQRGGTGELFF

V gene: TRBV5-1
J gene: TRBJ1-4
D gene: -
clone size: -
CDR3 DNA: TGCGCCAGCAGTTCAGGATCAACTAATGAAAAACTGTTTTTT
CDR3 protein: CASSSGSTNEKLFF

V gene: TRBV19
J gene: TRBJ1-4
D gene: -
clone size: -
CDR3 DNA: TGTGCCAGTGTTGGAGGGAATGAAAAACTGTTTTTT
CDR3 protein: CASVGGNEKLFF

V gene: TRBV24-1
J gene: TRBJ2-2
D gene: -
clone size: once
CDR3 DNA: TGTGCCACCAGGGAGGGGATAAACACCGGGGAGCTGTTTTTT
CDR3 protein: CATREGINTGELFF

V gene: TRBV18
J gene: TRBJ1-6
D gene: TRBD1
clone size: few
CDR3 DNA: TGTGCCAGCTCACCGGGCAGATCCGCAGACAGGGGAGTCGGTTCACCCCTCCACTTT
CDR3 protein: CASSPGRSADRGVGSPLHF

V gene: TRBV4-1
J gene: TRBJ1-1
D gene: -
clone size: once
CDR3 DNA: TGCGCCAGCAGCCAGGCCCTTCTGAGGGCTGAAGCTTTCTTT
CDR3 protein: CASSQALLRAEAFF

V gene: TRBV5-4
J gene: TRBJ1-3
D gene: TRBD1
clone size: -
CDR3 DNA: TGTGCCAGCAGCTTGGCCCTTGGGACAGGGAGAATCTCTGGAAACACCATATATTTT
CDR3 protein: CASSLALGTGRISGNTIYF

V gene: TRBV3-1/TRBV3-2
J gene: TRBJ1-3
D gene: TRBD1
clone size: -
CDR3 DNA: TGTGCCAGCAGCCGGGATCCGGGACAGGGAACGGGGCGCTCTGGAAACACCATATATTTT
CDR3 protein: CASSRDPGQGTGRSGNTIYF

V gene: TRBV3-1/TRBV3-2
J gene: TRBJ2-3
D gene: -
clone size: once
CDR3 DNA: TGTGCCAGCAGCCCCTTGGAGGGGGGGGGCAAGGAAAGTACGCAGTATTTT
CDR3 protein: CASSPLEGGGKESTQYF

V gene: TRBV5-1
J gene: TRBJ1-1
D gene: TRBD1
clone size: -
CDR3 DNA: TGCGCCAGCAGCTCAGGACAGGGCATAGGGAACACTGAAGCTTTCTTT
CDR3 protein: CASSSGQGIGNTEAFF

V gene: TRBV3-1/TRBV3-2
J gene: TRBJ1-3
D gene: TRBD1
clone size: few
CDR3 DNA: TGTGCCAGCAGCCAAGTCCTGCAGGGGGCGTCTGGAAACACCATATATTTT
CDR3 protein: CASSQVLQGASGNTIYF

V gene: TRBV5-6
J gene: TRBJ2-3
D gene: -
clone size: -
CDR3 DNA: TGTGCCAGCAGCCTTATTGGGCGGGGCAGAGATACGCAGTATTTT
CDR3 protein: CASSLIGRGRDTQYF

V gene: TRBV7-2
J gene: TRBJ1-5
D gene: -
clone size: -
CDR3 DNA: TGTGCCAGCAGCCCCGTGTCGGGCAATCAGCCCCAGCATTTT
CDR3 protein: CASSPVSGNQPQHF

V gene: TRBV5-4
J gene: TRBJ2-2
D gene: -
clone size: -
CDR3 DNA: TGTGCCAGCAGCCCCGCAGGGGCCGGGGAGCTGTTTTTT
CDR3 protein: CASSPAGAGELFF

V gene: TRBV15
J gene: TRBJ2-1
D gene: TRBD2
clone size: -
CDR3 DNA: TGTGCCACCAGCAGAAGCGGGACCTCCTACAATGAGCAGTTCTTC
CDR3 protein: CATSRSGTSYNEQFF

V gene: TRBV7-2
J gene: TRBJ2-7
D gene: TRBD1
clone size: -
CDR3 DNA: TGTGCCAGCAGCTTAGTGACGACAGGGGGCAGCGAGCAGTACTTC
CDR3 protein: CASSLVTTGGSEQYF

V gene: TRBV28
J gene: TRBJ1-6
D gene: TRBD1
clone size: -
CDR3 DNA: TGTGCCAGCAGTTCCTACAGGGGCACTTCAACACCCCTCCACTTT
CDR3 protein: CASSSYRGTSTPLHF

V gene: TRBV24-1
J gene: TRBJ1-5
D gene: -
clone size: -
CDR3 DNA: TGTGCCACCAGTGATCAGGGGTATCAGCCCCAGCATTTT
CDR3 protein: CATSDQGYQPQHF

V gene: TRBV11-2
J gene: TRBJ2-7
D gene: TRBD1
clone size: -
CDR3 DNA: TGTGCCAGCAGCTCAGACAGGGTATCCTACGAGCAGTACTTC
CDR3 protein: CASSSDRVSYEQYF

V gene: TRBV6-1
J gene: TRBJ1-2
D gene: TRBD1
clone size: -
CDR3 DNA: TGTGCCAGCAGTGAAACAACAGGGGCAGGGTATGGCTACACCTTC
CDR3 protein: CASSETTGAGYGYTF

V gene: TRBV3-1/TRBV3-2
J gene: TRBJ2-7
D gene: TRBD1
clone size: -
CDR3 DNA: TGTGCCAGCAGCACCGGACAGGGCTACGAGCAGTACTTC
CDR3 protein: CASSTGQGYEQYF

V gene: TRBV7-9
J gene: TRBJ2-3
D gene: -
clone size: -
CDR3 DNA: TGTGCCAGCACCCCACAGGGTGGCACAGATACGCAGTATTTT
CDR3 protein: CASTPQGGTDTQYF

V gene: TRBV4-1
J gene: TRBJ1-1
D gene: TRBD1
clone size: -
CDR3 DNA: TGCGCCAGCAGCGAACAGGGGGCGAACACTGAAGCTTTCTTT
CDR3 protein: CASSEQGANTEAFF

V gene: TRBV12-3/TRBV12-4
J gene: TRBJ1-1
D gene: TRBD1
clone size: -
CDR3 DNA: TGTGCCAGCAGTCAAGACAGGGACACTGAAGCTTTCTTT
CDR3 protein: CASSQDRDTEAFF

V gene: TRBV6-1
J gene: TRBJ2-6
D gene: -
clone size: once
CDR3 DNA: TGTGCCAGCAGTGAAGAGGGGTCAGGGGCCAACGTCCTGACTTTC
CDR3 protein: CASSEEGSGANVLTF

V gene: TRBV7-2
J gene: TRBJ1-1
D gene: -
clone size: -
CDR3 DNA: TGTGCCAGCAGCCCACGGTCGGGCACTGAAGCTTTCTTT
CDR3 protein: CASSPRSGTEAFF

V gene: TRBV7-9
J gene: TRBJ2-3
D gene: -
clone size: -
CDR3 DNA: TGTGCCAGCAGCCTAGCTAGGGGTAGAGATACGCAGTATTTT
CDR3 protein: CASSLARGRDTQYF

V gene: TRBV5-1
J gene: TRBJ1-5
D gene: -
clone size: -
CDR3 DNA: TGCGCCAGCAGCTTGACCGGGACACAGAATCAGCCCCAGCATTTT
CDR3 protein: CASSLTGTQNQPQHF

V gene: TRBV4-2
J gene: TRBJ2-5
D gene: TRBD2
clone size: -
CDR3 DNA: TGTGCCAGCAGCCAAGATTGGGGGACTAGCGGGACTCAAGAGACCCAGTACTTC
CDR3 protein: CASSQDWGTSGTQETQYF

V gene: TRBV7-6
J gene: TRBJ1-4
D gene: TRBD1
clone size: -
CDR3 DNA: TGTGCCAGCAGCCTAGGGACAGGGAGGGAAAAACTGTTTTTT
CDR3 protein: CASSLGTGREKLFF